A selection of T cell receptor beta chains follows, all from one sample in a study of shared clonotypes between healthy human individuals. Assay used: immunoSEQ multiplex PCR; TCRdb lists only in-frame clones, some missing. The data contain approximately 640,000 clones, roughly 88% of them singletons. Sequenced sample: memory CD8+ T cells from PBMCs. Every receptor here comes from a man aged 18 to 29 in good health. Some clones in this sample may be carry-over from other donors' samples. The conserved cysteine and the conserved F or W are not part of the CDR3 here. Fields, in order: V gene, CDR3 length, J gene, CDR3 protein.

TRBV4-1	12	TRBJ1-3	ASSLRDREYTIY
TRBV7-2	12	TRBJ2-7	ASSQRLAIDEQY
TRBV28	13	TRBJ2-3	ASSLGLADTDTQY
TRBV19	12	TRBJ2-7	ASSTPAGRLEQY
TRBV27	14	TRBJ2-7	ASSLQVPTSGYEQY
TRBV5-5	11	TRBJ2-7	ASTLAQDYEQY
TRBV14	12	TRBJ2-7	ASSQVGASYEQY
TRBV15	13	TRBJ2-7	ATSSGTSGTYEQY
TRBV7-6	18	TRBJ2-2	ASSLVGAASEWEVTGELF
TRBV28	13	TRBJ1-2	ASSLYLGTAHGYT
TRBV6-5	12	TRBJ2-2	ASRDRRNTGELF
TRBV29-1	17	TRBJ1-2	SVTPPLDGEDRSNYGYT
TRBV6-7	13	TRBJ2-5	ANRGKQGAGETQY
TRBV19	13	TRBJ2-7	ASSDPGLYLSEQY
TRBV6-5	13	TRBJ2-3	ASSPTWGGTDTQY
TRBV13	16	TRBJ2-3	ASSSRDYRLTSTDTQY
TRBV11-1	13	TRBJ2-7	ASSFNRGHAYEQY
TRBV7-9	11	TRBJ1-1	ASSGSGPTEAF
TRBV11-2	13	TRBJ2-7	ASSLGAASSYEQY
TRBV7-9	13	TRBJ2-1	ASSLGWSSYNEQF
TRBV28	14	TRBJ2-7	ASTLSPSGPFYEQY
TRBV28	13	TRBJ1-1	ASSPRTGGGTEAF
TRBV9	15	TRBJ2-2	ASSATGGSQGTGELF